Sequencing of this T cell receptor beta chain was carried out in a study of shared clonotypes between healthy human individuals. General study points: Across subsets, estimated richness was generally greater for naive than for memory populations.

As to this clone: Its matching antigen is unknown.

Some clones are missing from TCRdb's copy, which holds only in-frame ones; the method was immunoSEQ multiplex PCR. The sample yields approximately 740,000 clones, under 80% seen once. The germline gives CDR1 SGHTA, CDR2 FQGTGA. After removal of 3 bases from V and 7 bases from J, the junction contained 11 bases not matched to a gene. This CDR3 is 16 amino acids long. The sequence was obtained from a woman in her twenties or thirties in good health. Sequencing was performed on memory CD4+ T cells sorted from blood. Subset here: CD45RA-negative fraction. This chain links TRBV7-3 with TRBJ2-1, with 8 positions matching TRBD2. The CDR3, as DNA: TGTGCCAGCAGCTTCCCCGGCGCGGGAGGAGATAATGAGCAGTTCTTC. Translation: CASSFPGAGGDNEQFF.